Listed below are T cell receptor beta chains from one sample, sequenced in a study of blood T cell repertoires in COVID-19. The assay was immunoSEQ multiplex PCR, and TCRdb's table has in-frame clones only and misses some. The sample carries approximately 160,000 clones, roughly four fifths recorded once. Material: PBMCs or T cells enriched from blood (not recorded which). Receptors were obtained from a man aged 50-59 years who had recovered from COVID-19. The CDR3 runs from the conserved cysteine through the conserved F or W. The D gene is left open where the match is weak. Not every row has a clone size; where given, it reads once, few, many or a size class.

>TRBD1|TRBV7-9|once|TRBJ2-3
CASSFGQGTDTQYF
TGTGCCAGCAGCTTTGGACAGGGAACAGATACGCAGTATTTT
>TRBD2|TRBV4-3|once|TRBJ2-7
CASSRGGGSGWGNEQYF
TGCGCCAGCAGCCGCGGGGGGGGCTCAGGGTGGGGTAACGAGCAGTACTTC
>TRBD1|TRBV4-2|many|TRBJ2-7
CASSQQTGGPSYEQYF
TGTGCCAGCAGCCAACAAACAGGGGGTCCCTCCTACGAGCAGTACTTC
>.|TRBV5-1|.|TRBJ2-5
CASSLGQVKETQYF
TGCGCCAGCAGCCTGGGACAAGTAAAAGAGACCCAGTACTTC
>.|TRBV12-3/TRBV12-4|once|TRBJ1-5
CASSFPGDQPQHF
TGTGCCAGCAGTTTTCCGGGGGATCAGCCCCAGCATTTT
>.|TRBV5-1|.|TRBJ1-4
CASSVDRNEQKLFF
TGCGCCAGCAGCGTGGACAGAAATGAGCAAAAACTGTTTTTT
>TRBD1|TRBV7-9|.|TRBJ1-1
CASSHGTGVPMNTEAFF
TGTGCCAGCAGCCACGGGACAGGCGTGCCTATGAACACTGAAGCTTTCTTT
>TRBD1|TRBV27|once|TRBJ2-3
CASRKPGQGTDTQYF
TGTGCCAGCAGGAAACCGGGACAGGGGACAGATACGCAGTATTTT
>.|TRBV30|few|TRBJ2-3
CAWRADSADTQYF
TGTGCCTGGAGGGCAGACAGTGCAGATACGCAGTATTTT
>TRBD1|TRBV6-4|.|TRBJ1-2
CASSPGTGHYGYTF
TGTGCCAGCAGCCCTGGGACAGGGCACTATGGCTACACCTTC
>.|TRBV12-2|.|TRBJ2-3
CASRSPGLAGHGTDTQYF
TGTGCAAGTCGCTCACCGGGACTAGCGGGGCACGGCACAGATACGCAGTATTTT
>TRBD1|TRBV30|.|TRBJ1-5
CAWEARTGLNQPQHF
TGTGCCTGGGAAGCTAGGACAGGGCTCAATCAGCCCCAGCATTTT
>.|TRBV6-1|.|TRBJ1-3
CASSEVGVVTGNTIYF
TGTGCCAGCAGTGAAGTAGGGGTGGTAACTGGAAACACCATATATTTT
>TRBD1|TRBV11-2|.|TRBJ1-1
CASSLDRGGTEAFF
TGTGCCAGCAGCTTGGACAGGGGAGGCACTGAAGCTTTCTTT
>.|TRBV7-3|.|TRBJ2-7
CASSSDKTGYIGQYF
TGTGCCAGCAGTTCAGATAAGACAGGTTATATCGGACAGTACTTC
>TRBD1|TRBV2|.|TRBJ2-5
CASMETGGVETQYF
TGTGCCAGCATGGAGACAGGGGGCGTCGAGACCCAGTACTTC
>TRBD2|TRBV9|.|TRBJ2-5
CASSVGSGGAGETQYF
TGTGCCAGCAGCGTAGGTAGCGGGGGGGCCGGGGAGACCCAGTACTTC
>TRBD1|TRBV5-4|.|TRBJ1-1
CASSWDRVMNTEAFF
TGTGCCAGCAGCTGGGACAGGGTAATGAACACTGAAGCTTTCTTT
>TRBD1|TRBV7-9|once|TRBJ2-5
CASSHHRTGYEETQYF
TGTGCCAGCAGCCATCACCGGACAGGGTATGAAGAGACCCAGTACTTC
>.|TRBV5-6|.|TRBJ2-2
CASSYTTGELFF
TGTGCCAGCAGCTACACCACCGGGGAGCTGTTTTTT
>TRBD1|TRBV7-8|.|TRBJ1-5
CASSPRDRGHLLRGNQPQHF
TGTGCCAGCAGCCCCCGGGACAGGGGGCACCTCCTTCGTGGGAATCAGCCCCAGCATTTT
>TRBD2|TRBV5-1|.|TRBJ2-1
CASSLPSGGGRNEQFF
TGCGCCAGCAGCCTACCCAGCGGGGGGGGCCGAAATGAGCAGTTCTTC
>TRBD1|TRBV12-3/TRBV12-4|.|TRBJ1-1
CASSPIGTAEAFF
TGTGCCAGCAGTCCCATCGGGACAGCTGAAGCTTTCTTT
>.|TRBV12-5|.|TRBJ1-2
CASGLAPPRDYTF
TGTGCTAGTGGTTTGGCCCCGCCCCGGGACTACACCTTC
>TRBD1|TRBV19|.|TRBJ1-6
CASSFLQGRGDSPLHF
TGTGCCAGTAGTTTCCTACAGGGGCGCGGCGATTCACCCCTCCACTTT
>.|TRBV18|.|TRBJ2-7
CASSPAGGSGASYEQYF
TGTGCCAGCTCACCAGCCGGAGGGTCGGGTGCGTCCTACGAGCAGTACTTC
>.|TRBV7-2|.|TRBJ1-6
CASSQTDNSYNSPLHF
TGTGCCAGCAGCCAGACAGATAACTCCTATAATTCACCCCTCCACTTT
>TRBD1|TRBV18|.|TRBJ2-3
CASSPNRGRGDTQYF
TGTGCCAGCTCACCGAACAGGGGGCGTGGAGATACGCAGTATTTT
>TRBD1|TRBV27|.|TRBJ2-3
CASSPQGGLSTDTQYF
TGTGCCAGCAGTCCACAGGGGGGACTTAGCACAGATACGCAGTATTTT
>.|TRBV10-3|.|TRBJ1-1
CAISGGWGQNTEAFF
TGTGCCATCAGTGGGGGTTGGGGACAAAACACTGAAGCTTTCTTT
>TRBD2|TRBV19|.|TRBJ2-1
CASSLRTSGGAAYNEQFF
TGTGCCAGTAGTCTCCGGACTAGCGGGGGGGCCGCCTACAATGAGCAGTTCTTC
>.|TRBV4-1|.|TRBJ2-3
CASSPPRAHSSTDTQYF
TGCGCCAGCAGCCCCCCGAGGGCCCATTCTAGCACAGATACGCAGTATTTT
>.|TRBV7-2|few|TRBJ1-5
CASSLGPRQPQHF
TGTGCCAGCAGCCTAGGGCCTCGTCAGCCCCAGCATTTT
>.|TRBV2|.|TRBJ1-3
CASSEVGGRATIYF
TGTGCCAGCAGTGAAGTAGGAGGAAGGGCCACCATATATTTT
>.|TRBV4-1|.|TRBJ1-2
CASSQPDSRTGYTF
TGCGCCAGCAGCCAACCGGACAGCCGGACCGGCTACACCTTC
>.|TRBV6-5|.|TRBJ2-1
CASSYSEGYNEQFF
TGTGCCAGCAGTTACTCGGAGGGATACAATGAGCAGTTCTTC
>.|TRBV29-1|.|TRBJ2-1
CSAGTLALYNEQFF
TGCAGCGCAGGAACCCTAGCGTTATACAATGAGCAGTTCTTC
>TRBD2|TRBV3-1/TRBV3-2|.|TRBJ2-2
CASSQELAGAAYTGELFF
TGTGCCAGCAGCCAAGAGCTAGCGGGGGCTGCGTACACCGGGGAGCTGTTTTTT
>TRBD1|TRBV19|once|TRBJ1-2
CASSIGGVRGMGGYTF
TGTGCCAGTAGTATCGGAGGGGTCAGGGGGATGGGTGGCTACACCTTC
>TRBD1|TRBV11-2|.|TRBJ1-2
CASSSTGTDNYGYTF
TGTGCCAGCAGCTCTACCGGGACAGATAACTATGGCTACACCTTC
>TRBD1|TRBV7-3|.|TRBJ2-5
CASSPSPLDRGRIETQYF
TGTGCCAGCAGCCCATCCCCCCTGGACAGGGGGCGTATAGAGACCCAGTACTTC
>TRBD1|TRBV2|few|TRBJ1-2
CASSWGGQGDNGYTF
TGTGCCAGCAGTTGGGGGGGACAGGGGGACAATGGCTACACCTTC
>.|TRBV7-2|.|TRBJ1-4
CASSFDSATNEKLFF
TGTGCTAGCAGCTTCGACAGTGCAACTAATGAAAAACTGTTTTTT
>TRBD1|TRBV29-1|once|TRBJ1-1
CSVAGIGTGARTEAFF
TGCAGCGTTGCAGGTATAGGGACAGGGGCGCGGACTGAAGCTTTCTTT
>TRBD1|TRBV6-5|.|TRBJ1-6
CASSLGTESSPLHF
TGTGCCAGCAGTCTTGGGACAGAAAGTTCACCCCTCCACTTT
>.|TRBV20-1|once|TRBJ1-5
CSASQDRFNQPQHF
TGCAGTGCTAGTCAAGACAGGTTCAATCAGCCCCAGCATTTT
>TRBD1|TRBV25-1|.|TRBJ1-2
CASSESGQAYGYTF
TGTGCCAGCAGTGAATCGGGACAGGCCTATGGCTACACCTTC
>.|TRBV3-1/TRBV3-2|once|TRBJ1-2
CASSQGHGYTF
TGTGCCAGCAGCCAGGGCCATGGCTACACCTTC
>TRBD1|TRBV27|.|TRBJ1-2
CASSSGQEDYGYTF
TGTGCCAGCAGTTCGGGACAGGAGGACTATGGCTACACCTTC
>.|TRBV14|.|TRBJ2-7
CASSHALEFYEQYF
TGTGCCAGCAGCCATGCTTTAGAATTCTACGAGCAGTACTTC
>.|TRBV24-1|.|TRBJ1-5
CATTITGTSRQNQPQHF
TGTGCCACCACTATCACAGGGACCAGTAGACAAAATCAGCCCCAGCATTTT
>TRBD1|TRBV9|.|TRBJ1-1
CASSPRPGTGISTEAFF
TGTGCCAGCAGCCCCCGTCCCGGGACAGGGATCAGCACTGAAGCTTTCTTT
>.|TRBV9|medium-sized|TRBJ2-1
CASTESRVTPDNEQFF
TGTGCCAGCACCGAATCCAGGGTAACCCCGGACAATGAGCAGTTCTTC
>.|TRBV6-5|.|TRBJ1-2
CASSYGGNYGYTF
TGTGCCAGCAGTTATGGGGGGAACTATGGCTACACCTTC
>.|TRBV30|few|TRBJ1-2
CAWSPANYGYTF
TGTGCCTGGAGCCCAGCTAACTATGGCTACACCTTC